The 27 T cell receptor beta chains below all came from one sample that was sequenced in a study of blood T cell repertoires in COVID-19. The assay was immunoSEQ multiplex PCR, and TCRdb's table has in-frame clones only and misses some. Seen here are over 250,000 clones, about 81% observed once, and the top ten hold approximately 1.5%. Specimen: peripheral blood. The receptors derive from a human donor with COVID-19, enrolled during active disease. The donor label of this sample is uncertain.

The chain carries TRBV30 and TRBJ1-1; 9 nucleotides align to TRBD1. CDR3 length: 18 amino acids. V lost 5 bases to trimming and J lost 4 bases; unmatched junction nucleotides: 20. CDR1 is GTSNPN and CDR2 is SVGIG in the germline V gene (reference sequence). CDR3 region: CAWVAGTGPSRGVTEAFF. DNA for the CDR3: TGTGCCTGGGTTGCTGGGACAGGGCCCTCGAGGGGAGTCACTGAAGCTTTCTTT.

The chain uses TRBV28 and TRBJ1-1; TRBD1 matches at 8 bases. CDR1 MDHEN and CDR2 SYDVKM come from the germline V gene. There are 15 residues in the CDR3. V gave up 9 bases and J gave up 1 base; unmatched junction bases: 10. The CDR3 nucleotides read TGTGCCAGTCATCTGACAGGGGTATCGAACACTGAAGCTTTCTTT. Its translation is CASHLTGVSNTEAFF. The whole variable domain, remainder taken from reference TRBV28 and TRBJ1-1, is DVKVTQSSRYLVKRTGEKVFLECVQDMDHENMFWYRQDPGLGLRLIYFSYDVKMKEKGDIPEGYSVSREKKERFSLILESASTNQTSMYLCASHLTGVSNTEAFFGQGTRLTVV.

The chain is built from TRBV5-1 and TRBJ2-7, with D tentatively TRBD1 (6 bases). V was trimmed by 4 bases and J by 5 bases, leaving 16 bases between them. The CDR3 totals 14 residues. Per the germline V gene, CDR1 is SGHRS and CDR2 is YFSETQ. For the CDR3, the DNA is TGCGCCAGCAGCCCCTCCAGGGGAGAGGACGAGCAGTACTTC. Amino acids: CASSPSRGEDEQYF. The complete variable domain, with remaining parts taken from reference TRBV5-1 and TRBJ2-7, reads KAGVTQTPRYLIKTRGQQVTLSCSPISGHRSVSWYQQTPGQGLQFLFEYFSETQRNKGNFPGRFSGRQFSNSRSEMNVSTLELGDSALYLCASSPSRGEDEQYFGPGTRLTVT.

This chain uses TRBV19 with TRBJ1-4, with a tentative D call TRBD1 (5 bases). Per the germline V gene, CDR1 is LNHDA and CDR2 is SQIVND (reference sequence). This CDR3 is built from 15 residues. V was cut by 3 bases and J by 5 bases, with 13 bases left in between. The CDR3, as DNA: TGTGCCAGTAGTATCCGACAGAACCAAAATGAAAAACTGTTTTTT. Amino acid sequence: CASSIRQNQNEKLFF.

This chain joins TRBV28 and TRBJ2-2; 7 bases line up with TRBD2. Germline CDR1 MDHEN, CDR2 SYDVKM. This CDR3 region has 14 residues. Unmatched junction bases numbered 0, after V lost 5 bases and J lost 0 bases. CDR3 loop: CASSLAANTGELFF. Written as DNA, the CDR3 is TGTGCCAGCAGTCTAGCGGCGAACACCGGGGAGCTGTTTTTT.

The CDR3 loop is CASSIAAASNEKLFF. CDR3 DNA: TGTGCCAGTAGTATCGCGGCCGCTAGTAATGAAAAACTGTTTTTT. This rearrangement joins TRBV19 to TRBJ1-4; D unresolved. Germline V gene lookup returns CDR1 LNHDA and CDR2 SQIVND (reference sequence). V was trimmed by 3 bases and J by 4 bases, leaving 12 bases between them. This CDR3 has 15 amino acids.

The chain is built from TRBV5-1 and TRBJ2-4, with 8 bases matching TRBD2. CDR1 and CDR2 (germline): SGHRS, YFSETQ. V lost 5 bases and J lost 7; bases outside the gene matches: 11. The CDR3 runs 15 residues. For the CDR3, the DNA is TGCGCCAGCAGTCGAGCGGGAGTAGGTGTCAACATTCAGTACTTC. This gives the protein CASSRAGVGVNIQYF.

J is TRBJ2-7 and V is TRBV19, with D perhaps TRBD2 (5 bases). The CDR3 has 16 residues. The V end lost 6 bases, the J end lost 4 bases, and 22 bases lay between the germline ends. The germline V gene has CDR1 LNHDA and CDR2 SQIVND (reference sequence). In nucleotides, the CDR3 is TGTGCCAGTAGGCTTCGGGGAAAGGTGGGCCCATACGAGCAGTACTTC. It encodes CASRLRGKVGPYEQYF. The full variable domain, with the rest looked up from reference TRBV19 and TRBJ2-7, is DGGITQSPKYLFRKEGQNVTLSCEQNLNHDAMYWYRQDPGQGLRLIYYSQIVNDFQKGDIAEGYSVSREKKESFPLTVTSAQKNPTAFYLCASRLRGKVGPYEQYFGPGTRLTVT.

The rearrangement links TRBV29-1 to TRBJ2-4, with D possibly TRBD2 on 5 matching bases. V lost 6 bases, J lost 6 bases, and 15 bases lay in between. This CDR3 spans 13 amino acids. CDR1 is SQVTM and CDR2 is ANQGSEA in the germline V gene. CDR3: CSVARGGVNIQYF. The CDR3 nucleotides read TGCAGCGTGGCCCGGGGTGGGGTAAACATTCAGTACTTC.

The J gene is TRBJ2-2, the V gene TRBV19, with 13 bases fitting TRBD2. This CDR3 region has 15 residues. Germline CDR1 LNHDA, CDR2 SQIVND (reference sequence). With V trimmed by 5 bases and J by 5 bases, 2 bases remained unmatched. CDR3 nucleotides: TGTGCCAGTAGTTGGACTAGCGGGGGTACCGGGGAGCTGTTTTTT. Translated: CASSWTSGGTGELFF.

The chain carries TRBV29-1 and TRBJ1-5, with 8 bases aligning to TRBD1. This CDR3 region has 14 residues. Germline CDR1 reads SQVTM; CDR2 reads ANQGSEA. V lost 6 bases, J lost 6 bases, and 10 bases stayed unmatched. CDR3: CSVAGQGVGQPQHF. CDR3 coding DNA: TGCAGCGTAGCCGGACAGGGAGTGGGTCAGCCCCAGCATTTT.

The CDR3: CASSHRTSGSIYEQFF. The CDR3 DNA reads as TGTGCCAGCAGCCATCGGACTAGCGGGAGTATATATGAGCAGTTCTTC. The chain has TRBV3-1 (or the pseudogene TRBV3-2) and TRBJ2-1; 13 nucleotides line up with TRBD2. With V trimmed by 3 bases and J by 8 bases, 7 bases remained unmatched. The CDR3 has 16 amino acids. Germline CDR1 LGHDT, CDR2 YNNKEL (reference sequence).

The CDR3, as DNA: TGTGCCAGCTCAAGCGGACAGGGGCTGGCAGATACGCAGTATTTT. This gives the protein CASSSGQGLADTQYF. This chain joins TRBV18 and TRBJ2-3; 9 bases are shared with TRBD1. CDR3 length: 15 amino acids. Germline-derived CDR1 and CDR2 are KGHSH and LQKENI. The V segment lost 5 bases and the J segment 4 bases; nucleotides outside the gene matches: 7.

The chain joins TRBV14 to TRBJ2-7; TRBD1 matches at 8 bases. Per germline, CDR1 SGHDN and CDR2 FVKESK. The CDR3 extends over 17 amino acids. V gave up 1 base and J gave up 2 bases; unmatched junction bases: 10. Written as DNA, the CDR3 is TGTGCCAGCAGCCAAGTTTTACCGGGGGACAGGCCCTACGAGCAGTACTTC. Its protein product is CASSQVLPGDRPYEQYF. Together with reference TRBV14 and TRBJ2-7, the CDR3 gives the full variable domain: EAGVTQFPSHSVIEKGQTVTLRCDPISGHDNLYWYRRVMGKEIKFLLHFVKESKQDESGMPNNRFLAERTGGTYSTLKVQPAELEDSGVYFCASSQVLPGDRPYEQYFGPGTRLTVT.

The chain joins TRBV7-9 to TRBJ2-2; no firm D call. V dropped 11 bases and J dropped 4 bases, with 23 bases sitting between them. The CDR3 has 16 residues. Germline-derived CDR1 and CDR2 are SEHNR and FQNEAQ (reference sequence). This CDR3 is CAALYPPPEATGELFF. The CDR3 region has the DNA TGTGCCGCGCTCTACCCACCCCCCGAGGCCACCGGGGAGCTGTTTTTT.

The chain joins TRBV11-3 to TRBJ1-2, with a possible D match to TRBD1 (5 bases). The V end was cut by 5 bases, the J end by 2 bases, with 9 bases between. The CDR3 extends over 13 amino acids. The germline V gene has CDR1 SGHNT and CDR2 YENEEA. In DNA, the CDR3 is TGTGCCAGCAGCCAAGGGGTGAACTATGGCTACACCTTC. It specifies CASSQGVNYGYTF.

The chain carries TRBV19 and TRBJ1-5; 7 positions agree with TRBD1. Germline CDR1 reads LNHDA; CDR2 reads SQIVND (reference sequence). The CDR3 is made up of 15 amino acids. The trim removed 7 bases at V and 2 bases at J, leaving 8 bases unmatched. The CDR3 loop is CASTNGQAGNQPQHF. DNA of the CDR3: TGTGCCAGTACAAATGGACAGGCGGGCAATCAGCCCCAGCATTTT.

The J gene is TRBJ1-1, the V gene TRBV4-1, with D tentatively TRBD1 (5 bases). Trimming took off 2 bases at V and 4 bases at J, with 11 bases between the two ends. This CDR3 has 14 residues. Germline lookup yields CDR1 MGHRA and CDR2 YSYEKL. The CDR3 DNA reads TGCGCCAGCAGCCAAAGTGCCAGGGTCACTGAAGCTTTCTTT. It is translated as CASSQSARVTEAFF.

This sequence joins TRBV11-2 and TRBJ2-7; the D gene is possibly TRBD1 (7 bases). V was pared by 5 bases and J by 4 bases, with 15 bases between. The CDR3 runs 14 residues. The germline gives CDR1 SGHAT, CDR2 FQNNGV. CDR3 amino acids: CASSQQGRSYEQYF. The CDR3 DNA reads TGTGCCAGCAGCCAACAGGGGAGGTCGTACGAGCAGTACTTC.

This chain connects TRBV6-4 to TRBJ1-2; D perhaps matches TRBD1 (5 bases). V lost 0 bases to trimming and J lost 4 bases, with 12 bases between them. Germline assignment: CDR1 MRHNA and CDR2 SNTAGT. This CDR3 is 15 amino acids long. The CDR3 nucleotides are TGTGCCAGCAGTGACTCCTCAGGGCGCCCCTATGGCTACACCTTC. Translation gives CASSDSSGRPYGYTF.

This clone has only one observation. Here the CDR3 reads CASSFVTTRNTGELFF. The CDR3 region has the DNA TGCGCCAGCAGCTTTGTCACGACACGGAACACCGGGGAGCTGTTTTTT. This chain connects TRBV5-1 to TRBJ2-2; no reliable D call. This CDR3 is 16 amino acids long. Germline V gives CDR1 SGHRS, CDR2 YFSETQ. V gave up 2 bases and J gave up 1 base, with 12 bases separating them.

The chain combines TRBV19 with TRBJ2-1, with D maybe TRBD2 (6 bases). Per germline, CDR1 LNHDA and CDR2 SQIVND (reference sequence). The CDR3 runs to 15 residues. V was pared by 3 bases and J by 8 bases, with 17 bases between. The CDR3 reads CASSISTRTIHEQFF. The DNA for the CDR3 is TGTGCCAGTAGTATTTCGACTAGAACTATCCATGAGCAGTTCTTC.

CDR3 sequence reads: CAWSFRGSRNSPLHF. CDR3 DNA sequence: TGTGCCTGGAGTTTTAGGGGATCGAGAAATTCACCCCTCCACTTT. This chain uses TRBV30 with TRBJ1-6; D might be TRBD1 (5 bases). Trimming left V 2 bases short and J 7 bases short, with 15 bases between. The length of the CDR3 is 15 residues. Germline CDR1 and CDR2: GTSNPN and SVGIG (reference sequence).

The chain employs TRBV2 and TRBJ2-6; D might be TRBD2 (5 bases). V lost 5 bases and J lost 0, with 20 bases in between. This CDR3 region has 19 residues. Germline V gene lookup returns CDR1 SNHLY and CDR2 FYNNEI. CDR3 DNA: TGTGCCAGCAGTTTACGAGGGCCTGAGATCGTCTCTGGGGCCAACGTCCTGACTTTC. This translates into CASSLRGPEIVSGANVLTF. Combining the CDR3 with reference TRBV2 and TRBJ2-6 gives the whole variable domain EPEVTQTPSHQVTQMGQEVILRCVPISNHLYFYWYRQILGQKVEFLVSFYNNEISEKSEIFDDQFSVERPDGSNFTLKIRSTKLEDSAMYFCASSLRGPEIVSGANVLTFGAGSRLTVL.

The chain joins TRBV3-1 (or the pseudogene TRBV3-2) to TRBJ2-7; 7 positions match TRBD1. This CDR3 is 16 amino acids long. Unmatched junction bases numbered 9, after V lost 2 bases and J lost 2 bases. Germline-derived CDR1 and CDR2 are LGHDT and YNNKEL (reference sequence). The CDR3 loop is CASSQQGTAPTYEQYF. For the CDR3, the DNA is TGTGCCAGCAGCCAACAGGGGACAGCCCCAACCTACGAGCAGTACTTC.

The V gene is TRBV9, the J gene TRBJ1-2; D not resolved. The CDR3 runs 14 residues. From germline, CDR1 is SGDLS and CDR2 YYNGEE. Trimming stripped 6 bases from V and 8 bases from J, with 20 bases between. CDR3 in amino acids: CASTPPRGSFGYTF. DNA of the CDR3: TGTGCCAGCACCCCCCCGCGGGGTTCCTTCGGCTACACCTTC.

On this clone: In the same sample, other DNA sequences code for this CDR3. V and J are TRBV5-1 and TRBJ2-3, with D perhaps TRBD1 (5 bases). Germline lookup yields CDR1 SGHRS and CDR2 YFSETQ. The V end was cut by 2 bases, the J end by 0 bases, with 7 bases between. The CDR3 is 14 residues long. CDR3 nucleotide sequence: TGCGCCAGCAGCTTAGGGGCGAGCACAGATACGCAGTATTTT. This codes for CASSLGASTDTQYF.